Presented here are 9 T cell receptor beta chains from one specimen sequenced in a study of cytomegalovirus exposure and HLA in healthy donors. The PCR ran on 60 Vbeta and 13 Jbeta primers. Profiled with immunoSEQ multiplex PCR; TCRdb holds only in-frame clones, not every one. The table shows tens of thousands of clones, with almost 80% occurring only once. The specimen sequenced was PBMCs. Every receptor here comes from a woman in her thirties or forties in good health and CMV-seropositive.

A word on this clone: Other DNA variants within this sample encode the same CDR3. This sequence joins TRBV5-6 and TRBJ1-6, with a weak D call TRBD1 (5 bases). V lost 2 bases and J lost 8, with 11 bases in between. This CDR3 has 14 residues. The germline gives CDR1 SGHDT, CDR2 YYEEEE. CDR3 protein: CASSFTGHDSPLHF. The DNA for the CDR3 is TGTGCCAGCAGCTTTACAGGACACGATTCACCCCTCCACTTT. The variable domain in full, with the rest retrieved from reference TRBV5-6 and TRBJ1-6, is DAGVTQSPTHLIKTRGQQVTLRCSPKSGHDTVSWYQQALGQGPQFIFQYYEEEERQRGNFPDRFSGHQFPNYSSELNVNALLLGDSALYLCASSFTGHDSPLHFGNGTRLTVT.

The CDR3 nucleotides are TGTGCCAGCAGGTACAGGGACGATCAGCCCCAGCATTTT. This translates into CASRYRDDQPQHF. This sequence joins TRBV28 and TRBJ1-5, with a possible D match to TRBD1 (6 bases). The CDR3 is made up of 13 amino acids. The germline V and J ends were trimmed by 6 bases and 5 bases, with 11 bases remaining between them. From germline, CDR1 is MDHEN and CDR2 SYDVKM.

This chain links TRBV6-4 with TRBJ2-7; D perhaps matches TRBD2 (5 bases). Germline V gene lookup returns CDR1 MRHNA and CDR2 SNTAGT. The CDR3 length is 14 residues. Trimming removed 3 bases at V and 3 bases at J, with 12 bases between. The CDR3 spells CASSETGSHYEQYF. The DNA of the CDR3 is TGTGCCAGCAGTGAAACGGGGAGTCACTACGAGCAGTACTTC.

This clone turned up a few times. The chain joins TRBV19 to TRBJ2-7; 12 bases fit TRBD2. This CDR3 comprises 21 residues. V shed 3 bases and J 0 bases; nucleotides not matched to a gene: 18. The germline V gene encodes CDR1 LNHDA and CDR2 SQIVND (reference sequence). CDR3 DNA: TGTGCCAGTAGTATGTTTGCGACTAGCGGGGGAGCCGATCCCATCTCCTACGAGCAGTACTTC. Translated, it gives CASSMFATSGGADPISYEQYF.

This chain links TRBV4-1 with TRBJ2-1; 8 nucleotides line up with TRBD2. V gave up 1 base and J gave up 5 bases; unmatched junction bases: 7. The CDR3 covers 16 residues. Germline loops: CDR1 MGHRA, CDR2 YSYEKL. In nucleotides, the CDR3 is TGCGCCAGCAGCCAAGGTCGAGCGGGAGCCCACAATGAGCAGTTCTTC. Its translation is CASSQGRAGAHNEQFF.

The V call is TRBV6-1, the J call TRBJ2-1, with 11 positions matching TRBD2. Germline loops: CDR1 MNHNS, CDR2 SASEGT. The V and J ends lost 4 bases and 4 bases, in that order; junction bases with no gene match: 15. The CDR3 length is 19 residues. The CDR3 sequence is CASSGASGRTSTVYNEQFF. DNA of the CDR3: TGTGCCAGCAGTGGGGCTAGCGGGAGGACTAGTACCGTTTACAATGAGCAGTTCTTC.

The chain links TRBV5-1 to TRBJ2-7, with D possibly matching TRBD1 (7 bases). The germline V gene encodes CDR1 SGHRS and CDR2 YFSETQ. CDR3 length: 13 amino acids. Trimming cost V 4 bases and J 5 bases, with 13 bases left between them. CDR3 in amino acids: CASSQGGRNEQYF. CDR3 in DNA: TGCGCCAGCAGCCAGGGGGGCAGGAACGAGCAGTACTTC.

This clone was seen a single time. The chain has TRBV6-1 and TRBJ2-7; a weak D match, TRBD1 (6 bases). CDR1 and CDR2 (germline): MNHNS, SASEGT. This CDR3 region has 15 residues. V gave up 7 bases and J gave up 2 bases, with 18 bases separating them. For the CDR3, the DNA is TGTGCCAGCACTGGACAGATGTTACCCCCCTACGAGCAGTACTTC. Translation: CASTGQMLPPYEQYF.

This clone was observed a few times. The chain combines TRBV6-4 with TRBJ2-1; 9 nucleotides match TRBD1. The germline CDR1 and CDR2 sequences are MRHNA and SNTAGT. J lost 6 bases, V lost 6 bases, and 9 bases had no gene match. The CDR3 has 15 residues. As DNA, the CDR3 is TGTGCCAGCAGCGATACAGGGGGCGGATTCAATGAGCAGTTCTTC. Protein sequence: CASSDTGGGFNEQFF.